The 6 T cell receptor beta chains below all came from one sample that was sequenced in a study of identical twins. In TCRdb, the 5' RACE reads were re-called with MiXCR into one record per CDR3 protein. This sample carries 150,000 or so distinct CDR3 sequences, 3% to 4.5% of them seen once, and the ten largest clones take roughly 8%. Sequences were obtained from memory T cells sorted from blood. These TCRs come from a young man in good health.

This clonotype was recorded at least ten times. J is TRBJ2-5 and V is TRBV20-1, with 8 bases lining up with TRBD2. Germline values: CDR1 DFQATT, CDR2 SNEGSKA (reference sequence). This CDR3 is 12 amino acids long. After removal of 5 bases from V and 7 bases from J, the junction contained 6 bases not matched to a gene. This CDR3 is CSALVRGATQYF. The CDR3 DNA follows: TGCAGTGCTTTAGTGCGGGGGGCGACCCAGTACTTC.

This clonotype occurred many times. The chain combines TRBV12-3 or TRBV12-4 with TRBJ2-1; D not certain. V lost 2 bases to trimming and J lost 12 bases, with 11 bases between them. CDR3 size: 12 residues. The CDR3 bases are TGTGCCAGCAGTTTAAGTAAGGCGGTGCAGTTCTTC. Translating gives CASSLSKAVQFF.

This clonotype was found many times. The chain is built from TRBV4-1 and TRBJ2-7, with D unresolved. The germline V gene encodes CDR1 MGHRA and CDR2 YSYEKL. This CDR3 is 12 amino acids long. The V end was cut by 1 base, the J end by 2 bases, with 3 bases between. CDR3: CASSQVPYEQYV. For the CDR3, the DNA is TGCGCCAGCAGCCAAGTTCCCTACGAGCAGTACGTC.

This clonotype was observed a few times. V usage is TRBV20-1 and J usage is TRBJ1-4; D uncertain. Germline CDR1 is DFQATT and CDR2 is SNEGSKA (reference sequence). V dropped 3 bases and J dropped 8 bases, with 13 bases sitting between them. The CDR3 has 13 amino acids. CDR3 nucleotide sequence: TGCAGTGCTAGTCCACGGAAGGGAGAAAAACTGTTTTTT. Protein sequence: CSASPRKGEKLFF.

This clonotype was seen many times. The rearrangement joins TRBV30 to TRBJ2-1; TRBD2 agrees at 14 bases. CDR1 is GTSNPN, CDR2 SVGIG, per germline (reference sequence). The CDR3 length is 16 residues. Trimming removed 8 bases from V and 0 bases from J; junction bases left unmatched: 6. The CDR3 spells CAGTSGRGGSYNEQFF. The CDR3 coding sequence is TGTGCCGGGACTAGCGGGAGAGGGGGCTCCTACAATGAGCAGTTCTTC.

This clonotype was recorded at least ten times. This chain links TRBV12-3 or TRBV12-4 with TRBJ2-2; 7 bases fit TRBD2. The junction had 3 bases not matched to a gene; V was cut back by 1 base and J by 4 bases. The CDR3 has 15 amino acids. CDR3 DNA: TGTGCCAGCAGTTTAGGGAGCGGGACCACCGGGGAGCTGTTTTTT. As protein: CASSLGSGTTGELFF.